The TCR beta chain under discussion was sequenced for a study of tumor and adjacent non-tumor tissue in lung cancer. Study as a whole: Histology: about 13 adenocarcinoma, 2 squamous cell carcinoma, 1 small cell lung cancer. The patients, about nine men and roughly 5 women, were roughly 30 to 76 with stage I to III disease.

Only a few counts were recorded for this clonotype. Antigen unknown. One junction end disagrees with the germline gene, perhaps due to a read error. RNA was extracted from bulk tissue without any cell sorting. This non-tumor lung sample came from over 3 cm beyond the tumor edge. Per germline, CDR1 MNHEY and CDR2 SVGAGI. The CDR3 contains 13 residues. A modified ARM-PCR protocol with three rounds of nested PCR amplified TCRbeta. TCRdb independently ran MiXCR on the multiplex PCR reads; one entry per CDR3 protein. The table has about 100,000 distinct CDR3 sequences, 50% to 70% seen once. Study-level results: TCR diversity was significantly greater in tumor than normal lung tissue.

The V call is TRBV6-5, the J call TRBJ1-1; D gene uncertain. The source is a man in his thirties or forties with non-small cell lung cancer. The sequenced sample was distant non-tumor lung tissue. In nucleotides, the CDR3 is TGTGCCAGCAGCTACCGTGAGAGCACTGACGCTTTCTTT. Protein product: CASSYRESTDAFF.